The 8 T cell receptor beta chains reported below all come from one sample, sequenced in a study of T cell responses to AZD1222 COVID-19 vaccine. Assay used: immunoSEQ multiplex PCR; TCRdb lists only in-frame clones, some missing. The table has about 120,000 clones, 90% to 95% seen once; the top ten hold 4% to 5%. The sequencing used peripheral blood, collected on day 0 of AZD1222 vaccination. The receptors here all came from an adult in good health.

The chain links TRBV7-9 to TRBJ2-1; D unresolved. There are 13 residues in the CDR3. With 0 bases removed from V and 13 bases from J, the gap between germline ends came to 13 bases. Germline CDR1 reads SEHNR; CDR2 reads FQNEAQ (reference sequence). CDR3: CASSLALTSRQFF. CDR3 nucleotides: TGTGCCAGCAGCTTAGCGCTAACTTCCCGTCAGTTCTTC.

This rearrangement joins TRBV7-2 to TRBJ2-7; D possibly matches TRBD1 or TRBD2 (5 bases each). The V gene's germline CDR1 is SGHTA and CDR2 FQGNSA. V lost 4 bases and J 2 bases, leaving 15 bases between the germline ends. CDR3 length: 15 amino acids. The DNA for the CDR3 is TGTGCCAGCAGCTCCCTGTTGGGACCGGCCTACGAGCAGTACTTC. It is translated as CASSSLLGPAYEQYF.

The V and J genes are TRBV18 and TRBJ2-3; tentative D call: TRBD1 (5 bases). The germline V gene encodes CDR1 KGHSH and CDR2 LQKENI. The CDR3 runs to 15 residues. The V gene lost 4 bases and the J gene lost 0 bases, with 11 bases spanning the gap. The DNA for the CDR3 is TGTGCCAGCTCACTGACAGTAACTAGCACAGATACGCAGTATTTT. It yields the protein CASSLTVTSTDTQYF.

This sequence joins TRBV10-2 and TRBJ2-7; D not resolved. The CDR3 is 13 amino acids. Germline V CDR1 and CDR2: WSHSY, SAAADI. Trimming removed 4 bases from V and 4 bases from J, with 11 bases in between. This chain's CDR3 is CASSVNTKYEQYF. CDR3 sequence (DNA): TGCGCCAGCAGTGTGAACACTAAATACGAGCAGTACTTC.

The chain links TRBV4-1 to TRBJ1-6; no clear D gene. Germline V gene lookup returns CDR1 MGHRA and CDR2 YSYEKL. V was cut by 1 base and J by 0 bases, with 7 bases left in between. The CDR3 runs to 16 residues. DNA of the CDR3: TGCGCCAGCAGCCAAGCCCGGAGCTCCTATAATTCACCCCTCCACTTT. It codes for CASSQARSSYNSPLHF.

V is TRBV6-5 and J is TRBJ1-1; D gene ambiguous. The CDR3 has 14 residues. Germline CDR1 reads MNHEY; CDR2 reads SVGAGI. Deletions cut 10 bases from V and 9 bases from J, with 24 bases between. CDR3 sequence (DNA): TGTGCCACCCTACGGACCCGTAATGCTAAAAAAGCTTTCTTT. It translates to CATLRTRNAKKAFF.

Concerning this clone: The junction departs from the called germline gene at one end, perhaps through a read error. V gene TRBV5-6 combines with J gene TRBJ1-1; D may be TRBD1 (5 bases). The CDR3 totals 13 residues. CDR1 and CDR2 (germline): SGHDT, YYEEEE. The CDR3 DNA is TGTGCCAGCAGCTTGGCCTCTGGGGCAGATAATTGTTTT. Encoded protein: CASSLASGADNCF. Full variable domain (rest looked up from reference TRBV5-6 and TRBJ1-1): DAGVTQSPTHLIKTRGQQVTLRCSPKSGHDTVSWYQQALGQGPQFIFQYYEEEERQRGNFPDRFSGHQFPNYSSELNVNALLLGDSALYLCASSLASGADNCFGQGTRLTVV.

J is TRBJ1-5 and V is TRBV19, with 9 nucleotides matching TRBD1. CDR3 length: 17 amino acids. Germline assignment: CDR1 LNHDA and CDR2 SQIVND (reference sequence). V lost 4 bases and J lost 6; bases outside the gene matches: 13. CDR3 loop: CASSTGTGKILGQPQHF. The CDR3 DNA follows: TGTGCCAGTAGTACCGGGACAGGGAAGATCCTAGGTCAGCCCCAGCATTTT.